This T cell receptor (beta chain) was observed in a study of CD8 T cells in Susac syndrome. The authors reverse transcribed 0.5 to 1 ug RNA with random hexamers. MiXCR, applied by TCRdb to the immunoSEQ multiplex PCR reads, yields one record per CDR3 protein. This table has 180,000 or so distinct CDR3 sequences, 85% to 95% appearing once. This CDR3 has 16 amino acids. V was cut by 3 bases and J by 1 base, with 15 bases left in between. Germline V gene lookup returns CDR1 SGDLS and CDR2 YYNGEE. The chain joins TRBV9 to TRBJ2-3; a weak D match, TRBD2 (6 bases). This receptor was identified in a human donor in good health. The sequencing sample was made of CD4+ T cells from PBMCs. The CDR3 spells CASSERTTARTDTQYF. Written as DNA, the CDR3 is TGTGCCAGCAGCGAGAGGACTACGGCCCGCACAGATACGCAGTATTTT.